These 25 T cell receptor beta chains were all obtained from the same sample, sequenced in a study of blood T cell repertoires in COVID-19. Clones were read by immunoSEQ multiplex PCR, and TCRdb kept only the in-frame ones, dropping some. Of 100,000 to 150,000 clones in the sample, about 81% were seen once. Sequenced sample: peripheral blood. The receptor set was obtained from a woman between 50 and 59 years old with acute or convalescent COVID-19.

The sample holds one count of this clone. The gene calls are TRBV7-9 and TRBJ2-7; D remains ambiguous. This CDR3 contains 14 residues. Germline assignment: CDR1 SEHNR and CDR2 FQNEAQ (reference sequence). V was shortened by 1 base and J by 0 bases, with 7 bases between the two germline ends. The CDR3 is CASSLGYSSYEQYF. Written as DNA, the CDR3 is TGTGCCAGCAGCTTAGGTTACAGCTCCTACGAGCAGTACTTC.

The chain uses TRBV11-2 and TRBJ1-1, with D tentatively TRBD1 (5 bases). Germline CDR1 SGHAT, CDR2 FQNNGV. The V end was cut by 6 bases, the J end by 0 bases, with 11 bases between. This CDR3 has 14 amino acids. In nucleotides, the CDR3 is TGTGCCAGCAGTACAGGACGAATGAACACTGAAGCTTTCTTT. Protein: CASSTGRMNTEAFF.

The J gene is TRBJ2-2, the V gene TRBV29-1; no reliable D call. Germline V lookup: CDR1 SQVTM, CDR2 ANQGSEA. This CDR3 is built from 12 residues. V lost 1 base and J lost 3, with 3 bases in between. The CDR3 DNA follows: TGCAGCGTTGAAGGGCACACCGGGGAGCTGTTTTTT. It specifies CSVEGHTGELFF.

This rearrangement joins TRBV3-1 (or the pseudogene TRBV3-2) to TRBJ2-7, with D perhaps TRBD1 (6 bases). The germline gives CDR1 LGHDT, CDR2 YNNKEL (reference sequence). V shed 2 bases and J shed 3 bases, with 8 bases lying between them. This CDR3 spans 13 amino acids. The CDR3 protein is CASSQRDNYEQYF. The CDR3 nucleotides read TGTGCCAGCAGCCAAAGGGACAACTACGAGCAGTACTTC.

CDR3 amino acids: CAGEGSYNSPLHF. CDR3 nucleotides: TGTGCAGGGGAAGGGTCCTATAATTCACCCCTCCACTTT. The V gene is TRBV30, the J gene TRBJ1-6; TRBD1 is a possible D gene (5 bases). The germline V gene encodes CDR1 GTSNPN and CDR2 SVGIG (reference sequence). CDR3 length equals 13 residues.

The chain joins TRBV5-4 to TRBJ1-3; 9 bases align to TRBD1. The CDR3 is 16 residues long. Trimming removed 2 bases from V and 1 base from J; junction bases left unmatched: 4. Germline assignment: CDR1 SGHNT and CDR2 YYREEE (reference sequence). DNA of the CDR3: TGTGCCAGCAGCTTTCCGGGACAGGGTTCTGGAAACACCATATATTTT. Encoded protein: CASSFPGQGSGNTIYF.

The CDR3 spells CASSLIWGGVNTEAFF. The CDR3, as DNA: TGTGCCAGCAGCTTAATCTGGGGGGGCGTTAACACTGAAGCTTTCTTT. This chain links TRBV7-3 with TRBJ1-1; possibly TRBD1 for D (6 bases). The CDR3 covers 16 residues. Germline CDR1 is SGHTA and CDR2 is FQGTGA. V was pared by 1 base and J by 2 bases, with 14 bases between.

This sequence joins TRBV10-3 and TRBJ1-6; TRBD1 matches at 7 bases. Trimming cost V 9 bases and J 9 bases; bases outside gene matches: 5. The CDR3 length is 12 residues. CDR1 and CDR2 from the germline V gene are ENHRY and SYGVKD. CDR3 in DNA: TGTGCCATTCGACAGGGAGCTTCACCCCTCCACTTT. Its translation: CAIRQGASPLHF.

The CDR3 region has the DNA TGTGCCAGCAGCTTAGCGGGAGGTTTTGGAAACATTCAGTACTTC. Translated, it gives CASSLAGGFGNIQYF. V gene TRBV7-9 combines with J gene TRBJ2-4; D is possibly TRBD2 (6 bases). Trimming left V 0 bases short and J 6 bases short, with 12 bases between. The CDR3 totals 15 residues. Germline values: CDR1 SEHNR, CDR2 FQNEAQ (reference sequence).

The genes are TRBV5-4 and TRBJ2-1; possibly TRBD2 for D (5 bases). From germline, CDR1 is SGHNT and CDR2 YYREEE (reference sequence). Trimming cost V 3 bases and J 5 bases, with 18 bases left between them. The CDR3 length is 16 residues. The DNA for the CDR3 is TGTGCCAGCAGCTCGGCCGAGGCTAGCTCGGACAATGAGCAGTTCTTC. The encoded protein is CASSSAEASSDNEQFF.

The J gene is TRBJ2-5, the V gene TRBV29-1; 7 positions agree with TRBD1. V shed 7 bases, J shed 5 bases, and the junction held 4 bases outside the gene matches. This CDR3 is 11 amino acids long. Per the germline V gene, CDR1 is SQVTM and CDR2 is ANQGSEA. The CDR3 here is CSAPRGETQYF. The CDR3 region has the DNA TGCAGCGCACCCAGGGGGGAGACCCAGTACTTC.

The rearrangement uses TRBV10-3 and TRBJ2-7, with D possibly TRBD1 on 5 matching bases. V dropped 11 bases and J dropped 0 bases, with 17 bases sitting between them. The germline CDR1 and CDR2 sequences are ENHRY and SYGVKD. The CDR3 totals 14 residues. This CDR3 is CASQGTPSSYEQYF. In DNA form, the CDR3 reads TGTGCCTCTCAGGGCACGCCTAGCTCCTACGAGCAGTACTTC.

V and J are TRBV6-6 and TRBJ1-5; TRBD1 aligns across 7 bases. The CDR3 extends over 16 amino acids. Germline V lookup: CDR1 MNHNY, CDR2 SVGAGI (reference sequence). The V gene end was trimmed by 0 bases and the J gene end by 4 bases; junction bases not matched to a gene: 6. The CDR3 spells CASSYSTGLGNQPQHF. Here the CDR3 DNA reads TGTGCCAGCAGTTACTCGACAGGGCTGGGGAATCAGCCCCAGCATTTT.

The chain has TRBV7-9 and TRBJ1-1; the D is unclear. V was pared by 3 bases and J by 2 bases, with 7 bases between. The CDR3 loop spans 13 amino acids. Germline V gene sequence: CDR1 SEHNR, CDR2 FQNEAQ (reference sequence). The CDR3 bases are TGTGCCAGCAGCTTCCAAGCTAACACTGAAGCTTTCTTT. Translated, it gives CASSFQANTEAFF.

This clone is a singleton in its sample. The chain uses TRBV6-5 and TRBJ2-7; the D gene is possibly TRBD1 (6 bases). CDR3 length: 12 amino acids. CDR1 is MNHEY, CDR2 SVGAGI, per germline. Trimming took 6 bases from V and 4 from J, leaving 10 bases between them. The CDR3 is CASRLDSYEQYF. CDR3 nucleotide sequence: TGTGCCAGCAGGTTGGACAGTTACGAGCAGTACTTC.

The chain employs TRBV11-2 and TRBJ2-3; 7 nucleotides agree with TRBD1. Germline CDR1 SGHAT, CDR2 FQNNGV. With V trimmed by 5 bases and J by 2 bases, 10 bases remained unmatched. The CDR3 contains 16 residues. CDR3 region: CASSRDPGQLTDTQYF. CDR3 nucleotide sequence: TGTGCCAGCAGCCGAGATCCGGGACAGCTCACAGATACGCAGTATTTT.

In its sample, this clone was seen a few times. V and J are TRBV5-1 and TRBJ1-1; D gene ambiguous. The CDR3 is 14 amino acids. Germline V CDR1 and CDR2: SGHRS, YFSETQ. The V gene lost 1 base and the J gene lost 6 bases, with 13 bases spanning the gap. Here the CDR3 DNA reads TGCGCCAGCAGCTTGAGTGTTGTGGCCCCTGAAGCTTTCTTT. Translating it yields CASSLSVVAPEAFF.

The chain is built from TRBV19 and TRBJ1-1; possible D gene TRBD1, 6 bases. V lost 6 bases and J lost 0, with 20 bases in between. Germline CDR1 LNHDA, CDR2 SQIVND (reference sequence). The CDR3 is made up of 17 amino acids. The CDR3 loop is CASSHELTGQMNTEAFF. The DNA for the CDR3 is TGTGCCAGTAGCCACGAGCTTACGGGACAAATGAACACTGAAGCTTTCTTT.

Remarks on this clone: Other DNA sequences in this sample translate to the same CDR3. The chain recombines TRBV30 with TRBJ1-2; D is undetermined. The CDR3 length is 11 residues. With 1 base removed from V and 7 bases from J, the gap between germline ends came to 7 bases. Germline V gene lookup returns CDR1 GTSNPN and CDR2 SVGIG (reference sequence). CDR3 loop: CAWSAGSGYTF. DNA for the CDR3: TGTGCCTGGAGTGCGGGGAGTGGCTACACCTTC.

V is TRBV27 and J is TRBJ2-1; tentatively, D is TRBD1 (6 bases). Germline V gene sequence: CDR1 MNHEY, CDR2 SMNVEV (reference sequence). The CDR3 loop spans 13 amino acids. V was pared by 3 bases and J by 11 bases, with 14 bases between. The CDR3 DNA follows: TGTGCCAGCAGTTTCCCCTCCGGGACACAGCAGTTCTTC. It yields the protein CASSFPSGTQQFF.

This clone was detected once. This chain connects TRBV5-5 to TRBJ1-6; possible D gene TRBD1, 6 bases. V was pared by 0 bases and J by 10 bases, with 14 bases between. This CDR3 is built from 15 residues. Germline V gene sequence: CDR1 SGHKS, CDR2 YYEKEE (reference sequence). CDR3 in amino acids: CASSLGSQGRSPLHF. The CDR3 DNA reads as TGTGCCAGCAGCTTGGGTTCGCAGGGGCGATCACCCCTCCACTTT. The variable domain in full, completed from reference TRBV5-5 and TRBJ1-6, reads DAGVTQSPTHLIKTRGQQVTLRCSPISGHKSVSWYQQVLGQGPQFIFQYYEKEERGRGNFPDRFSARQFPNYSSELNVNALLLGDSALYLCASSLGSQGRSPLHFGNGTRLTVT.

V is TRBV3-1 (or the pseudogene TRBV3-2) and J is TRBJ1-1, with TRBD1 identical over 12 bases. This CDR3 is built from 17 residues. Germline V lookup: CDR1 LGHDT, CDR2 YNNKEL (reference sequence). The ends lost 5 bases at V and 5 bases at J; junction bases unmatched: 12. CDR3 protein: CASSSEGTGGLETEAFF. As DNA, the CDR3 is TGTGCCAGCAGCTCCGAAGGGACAGGGGGCTTGGAAACTGAAGCTTTCTTT.

V is TRBV6-5 and J is TRBJ1-1; D not certain. The germline V and J ends were trimmed by 0 bases and 1 base, with 6 bases remaining between them. The CDR3 runs 14 residues. Germline-derived CDR1 and CDR2 are MNHEY and SVGAGI. The CDR3 loop is CASSYSAGNTEAFF. CDR3 bases: TGTGCCAGCAGTTACTCCGCGGGGAACACTGAAGCTTTCTTT.

The chain uses TRBV18 and TRBJ2-1, with 12 bases identical to TRBD2. This CDR3 is built from 16 residues. V was pared by 6 bases and J by 8 bases, with 11 bases of the junction left unmatched. Germline-derived CDR1 and CDR2 are KGHSH and LQKENI. CDR3 bases: TGTGCCAGCTCGCCCTCGCTAGCGGGAGGGCAGTATGAGCAGTTCTTC. Translating it yields CASSPSLAGGQYEQFF.

This chain connects TRBV5-6 to TRBJ1-3, with D uncertain. This CDR3 has 15 amino acids. CDR1 is SGHDT, CDR2 YYEEEE, per germline. Trimming took 4 bases from V and 2 from J, leaving 13 bases between them. For the CDR3, the DNA is TGTGCCAGCAGCCCGGCGGGTACCCCTGGAAACACCATATATTTT. Translating it yields CASSPAGTPGNTIYF.